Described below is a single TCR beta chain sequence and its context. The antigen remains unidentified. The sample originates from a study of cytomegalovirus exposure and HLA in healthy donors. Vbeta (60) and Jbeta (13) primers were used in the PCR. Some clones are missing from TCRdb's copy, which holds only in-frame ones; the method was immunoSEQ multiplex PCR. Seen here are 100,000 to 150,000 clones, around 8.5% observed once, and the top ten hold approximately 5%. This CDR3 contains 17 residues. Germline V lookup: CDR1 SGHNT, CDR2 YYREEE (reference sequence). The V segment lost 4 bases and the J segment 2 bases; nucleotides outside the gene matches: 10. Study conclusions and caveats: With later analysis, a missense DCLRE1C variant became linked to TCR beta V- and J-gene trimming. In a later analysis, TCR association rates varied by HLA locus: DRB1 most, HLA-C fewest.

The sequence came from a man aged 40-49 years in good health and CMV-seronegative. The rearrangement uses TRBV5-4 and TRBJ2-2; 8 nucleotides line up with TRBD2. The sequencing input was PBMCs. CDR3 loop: CASSPTSAGANTGELFF. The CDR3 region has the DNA TGTGCCAGCAGCCCAACCTCAGCGGGGGCTAACACCGGGGAGCTGTTTTTT.